The rows below give T cell receptor beta chains drawn from one sample of a study of OX40 agonist ivuxolimab in advanced cancers. Here immunoSEQ multiplex PCR was the method, and the copy in TCRdb shows in-frame clones only, minus some. Of around 80,000 clones in the sample, more than 75% were seen once. Here the sequenced sample was CD4+ or CD8+ T cells sorted from blood, taken in a trial of the OX40 agonist ivuxolimab. These receptors came from an adult with an advanced solid tumor such as melanoma, head and neck, liver or kidney cancer. Each CDR3 is given with its conserved first and last residue. A D gene is named only where the DNA matches it firmly. The size entry is marked missing in some rows and otherwise reads once, few, many or a size class.

v_call,d_call,j_call,clone_size,cdr3_nt,cdr3_aa
TRBV4-3,-,TRBJ1-2,-,TGCGCCAGCAGCCAACAAGGCGATGCTAACTATGGCTACACCTTC,CASSQQGDANYGYTF
TRBV28,TRBD1,TRBJ1-2,-,TGTGCCAGCAGTTCCGGGACAGGGGGCAATGGCTACACCTTC,CASSSGTGGNGYTF
TRBV19,TRBD1,TRBJ1-2,-,TGTGCCAGTAGTAATACGGGACAGGGGCATGGCTACACCTTC,CASSNTGQGHGYTF
TRBV28,-,TRBJ2-3,-,TGTGCCAGCAGTTCACCCCGGGGGGCCCGGACAGATACGCAGTATTTT,CASSSPRGARTDTQYF
TRBV7-2,-,TRBJ1-6,-,TGTGCCAGCAGAGACGAATTTAGCAGCTCCTATAATTCACCCCTCCACTTT,CASRDEFSSSYNSPLHF
TRBV6-5,-,TRBJ2-7,-,TGTGCCAGCAGGGGTACAGTTCTATACGAGCAGTACTTC,CASRGTVLYEQYF
TRBV19,TRBD1,TRBJ2-4,few,TGTGCCAGTATCCAAACAGGGGGAAACATTCAGTACTTC,CASIQTGGNIQYF
TRBV4-3,-,TRBJ1-1,-,TGCGCCAGCAGCCAAGGCCGACTTAACACTGAAGCTTTCTTT,CASSQGRLNTEAFF
TRBV7-7,-,TRBJ2-5,-,TGTGCCAGCAGCTTAGGGGGATCCCCCAGGGGAGAGACCCAGTACTTC,CASSLGGSPRGETQYF
TRBV19,-,TRBJ1-2,-,TGTGCCAGTAGTATCAGTTTTCTGGATGGCTACACCTTC,CASSISFLDGYTF
TRBV7-9,-,TRBJ2-2,-,TGTGCCAGCAGCTTTCTTGGGGGCTCGGGTCGAAACACCGGGGAGCTGTTTTTT,CASSFLGGSGRNTGELFF
TRBV4-3,-,TRBJ1-1,-,TGCGCCAGCAGCCAAGATCTAACAGGGACAAACACTGAAGCTTTCTTT,CASSQDLTGTNTEAFF
TRBV9,-,TRBJ2-5,once,TGTGCCAGCAGCGGGAGAGAGACCCAGTACTTC,CASSGRETQYF
TRBV29-1,-,TRBJ1-2,-,TGCAGCGTAGTCCTCCTTCGGGCAGGGATTCGGGCTAACTATGGCTACACCTTC,CSVVLLRAGIRANYGYTF
TRBV2,-,TRBJ2-6,-,TGTGCCAGCAGTTCACGGCCCCGGGGGAGGACAGCCTCTGGGGCCAACGTCCTGACTTTC,CASSSRPRGRTASGANVLTF
TRBV4-1,-,TRBJ1-4,few,TGCGCCAGCAGCCAAAGGGTCCCCTTTTTGGGAACTAATGAAAAACTGTTTTTT,CASSQRVPFLGTNEKLFF
TRBV11-2,-,TRBJ2-2,once,TGTGCCAGCAGCTTGACCTCAAGGGAGCTGTTTTTT,CASSLTSRELFF
TRBV29-1,TRBD1,TRBJ2-7,-,TGCAGCGTTTGGGAGACAGGGGGTAGCTACGAGCAGTACTTC,CSVWETGGSYEQYF
TRBV28,-,TRBJ1-5,-,TGTGCCAGCAGTTCGACCGTTTATAGCAATCAGCCCCAGCATTTT,CASSSTVYSNQPQHF
TRBV7-9,-,TRBJ1-3,-,TGTGCCAGCAGCTCCGGAGCAGTGCCTGGAAACACCATATATTTT,CASSSGAVPGNTIYF
TRBV5-1,-,TRBJ1-1,-,TGCGCCAGCAGCTCGGGACGGTTGAACACTGAAGCTTTCTTT,CASSSGRLNTEAFF
TRBV30,TRBD2,TRBJ2-1,-,TGTGCCTGGGGCCAGGGGAGGACTAGCGGGTACAATGAGCAGTTCTTC,CAWGQGRTSGYNEQFF
TRBV10-3,-,TRBJ1-2,once,TGTGCCATCAGTGACGTCAATACAGGCTATGGCTACACCTTC,CAISDVNTGYGYTF
TRBV15,-,TRBJ1-6,-,TGTGCCACCCGTGGGTGGGGGGGGGATAATTCACCCCTCCACTTT,CATRGWGGDNSPLHF
TRBV15,-,TRBJ1-2,-,TGTGCCACCAGCACCCGGGACATACTTAACTATGGCTACACCTTC,CATSTRDILNYGYTF
TRBV4-2,TRBD2,TRBJ2-3,few,TGTGCCAGCAGCCCCACCGCTAGCGGGGGGGCGAATACGCAGTATTTT,CASSPTASGGANTQYF
TRBV30,TRBD1,TRBJ2-7,-,TGTGCCTGCCGGGACAGCTTTGACGAGCAGTACTTC,CACRDSFDEQYF
TRBV7-6,-,TRBJ1-6,once,TGTGCCAGCAGCTTAGCCACGGGTTCCTATAATTCACCCCTCCACTTT,CASSLATGSYNSPLHF
TRBV7-9,TRBD2,TRBJ2-3,-,TGTGCCAGCAGCTCTTGGTTGATTAGCGGGGGGTTTGGCACAGATACGCAGTATTTT,CASSSWLISGGFGTDTQYF
TRBV7-3,-,TRBJ2-2,-,TGTGCCAGCAGCTTAACCGGGGAGCCGAACACCGGGGAGCTGTTTTTT,CASSLTGEPNTGELFF
TRBV4-3,-,TRBJ2-3,-,TGCGCCAGCAGCCGAGACGCCTCAGATACGCAGTATTTT,CASSRDASDTQYF
TRBV2,-,TRBJ2-5,-,TGTGCCAGCATGACGGACGGGCCGACGGGGGCCCAGTACTTC,CASMTDGPTGAQYF
TRBV10-2,TRBD2,TRBJ2-3,-,TGCGCCAGCAGTGAGTTCCCTAGCGGAATCCGTGCAGATACGCAGTATTTT,CASSEFPSGIRADTQYF
TRBV7-2,-,TRBJ1-1,-,TGTGCCAGCAGCTTTGACACGGGCACTGAAGCTTTCTTT,CASSFDTGTEAFF
TRBV4-2,-,TRBJ1-1,once,TGTGCCAGCAGCCAAGAGAGGGGCAGAAAGAACACTGAAGCTTTCTTT,CASSQERGRKNTEAFF
TRBV4-1,TRBD2,TRBJ2-2,-,TGCGCCAGCAGGAGAGGGCTATGGGCGGGGGGTACGAACACCGGGGAGCTGTTTTTT,CASRRGLWAGGTNTGELFF
TRBV10-3,TRBD1,TRBJ1-1,-,TGTGCCATCAGGGGTTATGGGACAGGCGACAGGGGTGAAGCTTTCTTT,CAIRGYGTGDRGEAFF
TRBV11-2,-,TRBJ2-7,-,TGTGCCAGCAGCTTAGGGGCCCACAGCCCCGACGAGCAGTACTTC,CASSLGAHSPDEQYF
TRBV7-9,-,TRBJ2-5,-,TGTGCCAGCAGCTTAGAGACCCAGTACTTC,CASSLETQYF
TRBV7-6,-,TRBJ2-1,-,TGTGCCAGCAGCTCAATACAGGGAAATGAGCAGTTCTTC,CASSSIQGNEQFF
TRBV9,TRBD1,TRBJ1-2,once,TGTGCCAGCAGCGTAGTGGGACAGGGGGCGGGTGGCTACACCTTC,CASSVVGQGAGGYTF
TRBV4-3,TRBD1,TRBJ1-5,-,TGCGCCAGCAGCCAAGACTACCTCACCGGGACAGGGGGAGGAGGAAGTCAGCCCCAGCATTTT,CASSQDYLTGTGGGGSQPQHF